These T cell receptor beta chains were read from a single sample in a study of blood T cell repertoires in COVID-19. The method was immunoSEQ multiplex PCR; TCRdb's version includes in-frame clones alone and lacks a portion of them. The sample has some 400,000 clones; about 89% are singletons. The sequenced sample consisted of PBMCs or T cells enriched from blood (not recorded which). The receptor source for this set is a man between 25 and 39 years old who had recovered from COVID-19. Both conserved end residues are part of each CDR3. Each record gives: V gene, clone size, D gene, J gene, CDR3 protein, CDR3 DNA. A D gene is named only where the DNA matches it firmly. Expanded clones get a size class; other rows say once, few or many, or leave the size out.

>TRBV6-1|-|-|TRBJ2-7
CASSEVSTGQRDEQYF
TGTGCCAGCAGTGAAGTTTCGACGGGGCAGCGGGACGAGCAGTACTTC
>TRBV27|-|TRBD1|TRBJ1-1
CASRTGAMNTEAFF
TGTGCCAGCCGGACAGGGGCCATGAACACTGAAGCTTTCTTT
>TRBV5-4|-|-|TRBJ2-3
CASSLGGRGESDTQYF
TGTGCCAGCAGCTTGGGGGGCAGGGGAGAGTCAGATACGCAGTATTTT
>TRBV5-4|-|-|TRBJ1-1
CASTTDRNTEAFF
TGTGCCAGCACCACGGACAGGAACACTGAAGCTTTCTTT
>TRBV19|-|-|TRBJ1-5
CASSIGRSGAAQHF
TGTGCCAGTAGTATTGGACGCAGCGGTGCAGCCCAGCATTTT
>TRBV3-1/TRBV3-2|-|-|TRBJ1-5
CASSQDDTPTAPQHF
TGTGCCAGCAGCCAAGACGACACCCCCACTGCACCCCAGCATTTT
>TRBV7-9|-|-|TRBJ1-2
CASSPPAVNYGYTF
TGTGCCAGCAGCCCCCCGGCGGTTAACTATGGCTACACCTTC
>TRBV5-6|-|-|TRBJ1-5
CASRGRRNQPQHF
TGTGCCAGCAGGGGGAGGCGCAATCAGCCCCAGCATTTT
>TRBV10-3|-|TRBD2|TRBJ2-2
CAISERTSGVNTGELFF
TGTGCCATCAGTGAGAGGACTAGCGGGGTTAACACCGGGGAGCTGTTTTTT
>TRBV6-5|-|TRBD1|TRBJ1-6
CASSFRQGRNSPLHF
TGTGCCAGCAGTTTCAGACAGGGGCGCAATTCACCCCTCCACTTT
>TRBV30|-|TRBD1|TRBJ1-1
CASRGLGTEAFF
TGTGCCTCCAGGGGGCTGGGCACTGAAGCTTTCTTT
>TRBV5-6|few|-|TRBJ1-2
CASSLGHNYGYTF
TGTGCCAGCAGCTTGGGACATAACTATGGCTACACCTTC
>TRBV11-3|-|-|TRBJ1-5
CASSPSDGCNQPQHF
TGTGCCAGCAGCCCCTCCGACGGGTGCAATCAGCCCCAGCATTTT
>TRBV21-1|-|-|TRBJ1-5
CASSKDTDSNQPQHF
TGTGCCAGCAGCAAAGATACAGATAGCAATCAGCCCCAGCATTTT
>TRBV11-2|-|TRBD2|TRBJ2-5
CASSLSGGASGQETQYF
TGTGCCAGCAGCCTTAGCGGGGGGGCCTCCGGACAAGAGACCCAGTACTTC
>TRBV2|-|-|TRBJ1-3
CATRDNGNTIYF
TGTGCCACCAGAGACAACGGAAACACCATATATTTT
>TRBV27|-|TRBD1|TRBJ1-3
CASSLSGTGPGNTIYF
TGTGCCAGCAGTTTGTCCGGGACAGGGCCTGGAAACACCATATATTTT
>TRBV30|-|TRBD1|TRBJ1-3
CAWNPTGGAGNTIYF
TGTGCCTGGAACCCGACAGGGGGCGCAGGAAACACCATATATTTT
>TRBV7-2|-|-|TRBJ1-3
CASSLIAGRAGNTIYF
TGTGCCAGCAGCTTAATTGCAGGGAGGGCTGGAAACACCATATATTTT
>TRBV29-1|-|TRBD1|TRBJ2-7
CSVEAGTGGYEQYF
TGCAGCGTTGAAGCCGGGACAGGGGGCTACGAGCAGTACTTC
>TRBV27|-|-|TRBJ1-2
CASSPLGFGYTF
TGTGCCAGCAGTCCCCTCGGGTTTGGCTACACCTTC
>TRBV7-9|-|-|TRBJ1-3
CASSQTQGPGNTIYF
TGTGCCAGCAGCCAGACGCAGGGTCCTGGAAACACCATATATTTT
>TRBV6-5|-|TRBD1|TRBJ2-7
CASSYSNRGYEQYF
TGTGCCAGCAGTTACTCAAACAGGGGATACGAGCAGTACTTC
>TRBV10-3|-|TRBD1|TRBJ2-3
CAIRPGQGSSDTQYF
TGTGCCATCAGACCCGGACAGGGGTCTTCAGATACGCAGTATTTT
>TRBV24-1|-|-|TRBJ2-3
CATSDFGAGTDTQYF
TGTGCCACCAGTGATTTCGGAGCGGGCACAGATACGCAGTATTTT
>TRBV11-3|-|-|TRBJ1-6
CASSVAGRQNSPLHF
TGTGCCAGCAGCGTCGCCGGGAGACAAAATTCACCCCTCCACTTT
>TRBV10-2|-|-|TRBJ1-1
CASSARTANTEAFF
TGCGCCAGCAGTGCAAGGACAGCGAACACTGAAGCTTTCTTT
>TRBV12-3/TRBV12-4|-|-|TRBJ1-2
CASGGAGGYGYTF
TGTGCCAGCGGAGGGGCGGGCGGGTATGGCTACACCTTC
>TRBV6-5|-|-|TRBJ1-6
CASSYSSSYNSPLHF
TGTGCCAGCAGTTATTCTAGCTCCTATAATTCACCCCTCCACTTT
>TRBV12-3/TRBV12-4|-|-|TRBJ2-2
CASSFGSGELFF
TGTGCCAGCAGTTTTGGGAGCGGGGAGCTGTTTTTT
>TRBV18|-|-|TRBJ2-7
CASSPDSYEQYF
TGTGCCAGCTCACCGGACAGCTACGAGCAGTACTTC
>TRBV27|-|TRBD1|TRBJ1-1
CASSLNDRGNTEAFF
TGTGCCAGCAGCCTAAATGACAGGGGAAACACTGAAGCTTTCTTT
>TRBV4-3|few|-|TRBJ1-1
CASSQEAVVNTEAFF
TGCGCCAGCAGCCAAGAAGCTGTCGTAAACACTGAAGCTTTCTTT
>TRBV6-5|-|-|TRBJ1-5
CASSYPGKDQPQHF
TGTGCCAGCAGCTATCCAGGGAAGGATCAGCCCCAGCATTTT
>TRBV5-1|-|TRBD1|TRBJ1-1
CASSPPAGGRVNTEAFF
TGCGCCAGCAGCCCTCCGGCAGGGGGTAGGGTGAACACTGAAGCTTTCTTT
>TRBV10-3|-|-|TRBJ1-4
CAISESMDSSGDLEKLFF
TGTGCCATCAGTGAGTCGATGGACAGCAGTGGGGACCTTGAAAAACTGTTTTTT
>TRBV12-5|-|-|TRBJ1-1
CASGDNMNTEAFF
TGTGCTAGTGGGGACAATATGAACACTGAAGCTTTCTTT
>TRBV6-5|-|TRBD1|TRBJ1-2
CASSNIRTGYGYTF
TGTGCCAGCAGTAATATCCGGACAGGCTATGGCTACACCTTC
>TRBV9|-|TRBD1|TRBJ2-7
CASSGPRDRNYEQYF
TGTGCCAGCAGCGGACCCCGGGACAGGAACTACGAGCAGTACTTC
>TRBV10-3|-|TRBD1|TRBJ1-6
CATWDRGRSPLHF
TGTGCCACCTGGGACAGGGGGCGATCACCCCTCCACTTT